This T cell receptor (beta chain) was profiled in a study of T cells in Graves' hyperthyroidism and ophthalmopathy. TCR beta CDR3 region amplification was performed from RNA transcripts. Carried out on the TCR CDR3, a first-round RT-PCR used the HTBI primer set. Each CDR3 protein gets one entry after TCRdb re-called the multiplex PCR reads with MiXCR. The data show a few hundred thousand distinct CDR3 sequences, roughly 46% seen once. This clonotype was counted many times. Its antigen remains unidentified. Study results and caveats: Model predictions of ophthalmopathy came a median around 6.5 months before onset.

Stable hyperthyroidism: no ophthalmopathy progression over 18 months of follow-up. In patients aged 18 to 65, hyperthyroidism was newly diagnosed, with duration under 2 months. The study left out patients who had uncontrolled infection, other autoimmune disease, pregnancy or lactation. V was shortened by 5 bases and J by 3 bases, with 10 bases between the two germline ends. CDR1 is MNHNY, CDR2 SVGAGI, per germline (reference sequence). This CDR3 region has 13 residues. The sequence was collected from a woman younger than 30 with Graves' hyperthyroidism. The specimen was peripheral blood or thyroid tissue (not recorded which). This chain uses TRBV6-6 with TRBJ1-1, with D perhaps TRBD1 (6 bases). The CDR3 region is CASSTGFDTEAFF. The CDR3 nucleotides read TGTGCCAGCAGTACAGGGTTTGACACTGAAGCTTTCTTT.